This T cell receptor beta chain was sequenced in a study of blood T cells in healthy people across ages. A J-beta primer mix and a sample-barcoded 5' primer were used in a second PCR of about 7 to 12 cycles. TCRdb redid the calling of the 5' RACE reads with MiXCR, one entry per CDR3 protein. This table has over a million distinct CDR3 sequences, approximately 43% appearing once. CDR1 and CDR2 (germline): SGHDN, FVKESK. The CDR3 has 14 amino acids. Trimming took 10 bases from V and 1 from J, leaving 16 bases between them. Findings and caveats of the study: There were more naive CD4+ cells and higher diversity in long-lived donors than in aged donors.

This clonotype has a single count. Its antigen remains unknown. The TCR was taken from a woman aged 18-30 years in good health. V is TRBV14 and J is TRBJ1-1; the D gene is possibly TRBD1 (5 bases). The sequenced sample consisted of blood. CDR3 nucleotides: TGTGCCACCACCCGGGTTGGGGGGAACACTGAAGCTTTCTTT. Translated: CATTRVGGNTEAFF.